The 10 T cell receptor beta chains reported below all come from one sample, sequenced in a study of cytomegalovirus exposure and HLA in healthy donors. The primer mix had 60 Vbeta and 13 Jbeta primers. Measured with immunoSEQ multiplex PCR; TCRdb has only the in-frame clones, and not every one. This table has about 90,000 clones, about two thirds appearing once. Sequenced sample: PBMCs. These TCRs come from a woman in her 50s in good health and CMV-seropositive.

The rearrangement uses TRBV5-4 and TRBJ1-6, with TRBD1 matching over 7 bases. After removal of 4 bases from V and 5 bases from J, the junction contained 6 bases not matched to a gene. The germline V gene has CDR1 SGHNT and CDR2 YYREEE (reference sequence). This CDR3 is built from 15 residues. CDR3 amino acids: CASSIQGQNNSPLHF. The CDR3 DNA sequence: TGTGCCAGCAGCATACAGGGACAGAATAATTCACCCCTCCACTTT.

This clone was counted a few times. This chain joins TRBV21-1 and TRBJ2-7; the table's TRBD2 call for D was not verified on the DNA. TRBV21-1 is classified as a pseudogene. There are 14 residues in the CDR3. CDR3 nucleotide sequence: TGTGCCAGCAGGGCGGGCCCTCCCTCCTACGAGCAGTACTTC. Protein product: CASRAGPPSYEQYF.

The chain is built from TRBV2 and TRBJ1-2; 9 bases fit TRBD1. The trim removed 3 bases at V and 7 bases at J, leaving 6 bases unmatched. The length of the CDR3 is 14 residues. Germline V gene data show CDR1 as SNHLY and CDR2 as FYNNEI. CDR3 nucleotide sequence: TGTGCCAGCAGTGAGGGACAGGGAGCCTTTGGCTACACCTTC. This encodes CASSEGQGAFGYTF.

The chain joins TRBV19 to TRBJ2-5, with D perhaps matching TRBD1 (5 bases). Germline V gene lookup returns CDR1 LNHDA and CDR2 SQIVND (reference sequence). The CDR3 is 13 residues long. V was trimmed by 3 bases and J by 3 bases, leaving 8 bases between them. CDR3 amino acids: CASSMGREETQYF. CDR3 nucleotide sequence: TGTGCCAGTAGTATGGGGCGAGAAGAGACCCAGTACTTC.

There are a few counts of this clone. The CDR3 DNA is TGTGCCAGCAGTTTAGATGAGGGTTCATATACGCAGTATTTT. Residues: CASSLDEGSYTQYF. The chain uses TRBV27 and TRBJ2-3, with D possibly TRBD2 on 5 matching bases. Trimming took 2 bases from V and 7 from J, leaving 13 bases between them. The CDR3 has 14 residues. Germline V gene data show CDR1 as MNHEY and CDR2 as SMNVEV (reference sequence).

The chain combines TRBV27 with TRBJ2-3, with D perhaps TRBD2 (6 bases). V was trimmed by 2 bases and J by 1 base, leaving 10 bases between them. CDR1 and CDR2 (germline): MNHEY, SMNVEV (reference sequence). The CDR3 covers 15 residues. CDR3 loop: CASSLMGGGTDTQYF. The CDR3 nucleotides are TGTGCCAGCAGTTTAATGGGCGGGGGCACAGATACGCAGTATTTT.

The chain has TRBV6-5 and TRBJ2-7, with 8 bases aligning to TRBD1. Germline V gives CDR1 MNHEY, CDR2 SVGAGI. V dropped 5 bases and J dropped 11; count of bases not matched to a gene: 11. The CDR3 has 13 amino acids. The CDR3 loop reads CASSEAVQGAKYF. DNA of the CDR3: TGTGCCAGCAGTGAAGCTGTTCAGGGGGCGAAGTACTTC.

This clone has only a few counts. CDR3 amino acids: CASSLDPEVQPQHF. The CDR3 DNA is TGTGCCAGCAGCTTGGACCCAGAGGTTCAGCCCCAGCATTTT. The V and J genes are TRBV5-5 and TRBJ1-5, with D hard to call. The CDR3 has 14 amino acids. With 0 bases removed from V and 6 bases from J, the gap between germline ends came to 10 bases. In germline, CDR1 is SGHKS, CDR2 YYEKEE (reference sequence).

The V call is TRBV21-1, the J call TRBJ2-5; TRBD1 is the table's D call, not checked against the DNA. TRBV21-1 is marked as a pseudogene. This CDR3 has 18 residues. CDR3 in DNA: TGTGCCAGCAGCAAAGCTAGGGTGGGACAGTACACCCAAGAGACCCAGTACTTC. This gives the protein CASSKARVGQYTQETQYF.

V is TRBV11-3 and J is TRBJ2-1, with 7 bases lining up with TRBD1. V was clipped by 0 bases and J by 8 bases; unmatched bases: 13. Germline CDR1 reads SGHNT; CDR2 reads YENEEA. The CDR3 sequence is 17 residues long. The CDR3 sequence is CASSLDRGAGGGYEQFF. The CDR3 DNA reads TGTGCCAGCAGCTTAGATCGAGGGGCAGGGGGTGGTTATGAGCAGTTCTTC.